A single sample gave rise to the 15 T cell receptor beta chains below, sequenced in a study of T cell changes during pregnancy in multiple sclerosis. Using immunoSEQ multiplex PCR, the repertoire was profiled, and TCRdb retains in-frame clones only, with some absent. The sample holds some 80,000 clones, around 92% seen once. The sequencing here drew on peripheral blood, taken in the first trimester of pregnancy. These receptors were collected from a female donor in good health, enrolled as a control in a pregnancy study.

V gene TRBV5-4 combines with J gene TRBJ2-7; the match to TRBD1 covers 8 bases. Germline CDR1 and CDR2: SGHNT and YYREEE (reference sequence). Unmatched junction bases numbered 3, after V lost 1 base and J lost 6 bases. The CDR3 consists of 13 residues. The CDR3 DNA is TGTGCCAGCAGCTTGCCCGGACAGGGCGAGCAGTACTTC. Encoded protein: CASSLPGQGEQYF.

The chain couples TRBV6-5 to TRBJ2-7, with 9 positions matching TRBD2. CDR1 and CDR2 from the germline V gene are MNHEY and SVGAGI. Trimming cost V 4 bases and J 4 bases; bases outside gene matches: 5. The CDR3 consists of 14 residues. CDR3 loop: CASSSGSGGYEQYF. CDR3 DNA: TGTGCCAGCAGTTCGGGGAGCGGGGGGTACGAGCAGTACTTC.

The CDR3 region has the DNA TGTGCCAGCTCACCTCCAGGGGGCATCACTGAAGCTTTCTTT. Its translation is CASSPPGGITEAFF. The chain is built from TRBV18 and TRBJ1-1; 8 nucleotides align to TRBD1. Germline CDR1 is KGHSH and CDR2 is LQKENI. Losses at the gene ends were 3 bases for V and 4 bases for J; bases not matched to a gene: 4. The CDR3 loop spans 14 amino acids.

The chain joins TRBV4-1 to TRBJ2-1; 12 nucleotides align to TRBD2. Germline-derived CDR1 and CDR2 are MGHRA and YSYEKL. V shed 0 bases and J 7 bases; nucleotides not matched to a gene: 7. CDR3 size: 17 residues. CDR3 in amino acids: CASSQEPLAGGRNEQFF. Here the CDR3 DNA reads TGCGCCAGCAGCCAAGAACCCCTAGCGGGAGGGCGGAATGAGCAGTTCTTC.

This clone was seen a single time. This rearrangement joins TRBV5-1 to TRBJ1-1, with TRBD1 matching over 9 bases. V shed 3 bases and J 0 bases; nucleotides not matched to a gene: 3. Germline loops: CDR1 SGHRS, CDR2 YFSETQ. This CDR3 region has 15 residues. The DNA for the CDR3 is TGCGCCAGCAGCTCAGGGACAGGGTTGAACACTGAAGCTTTCTTT. Translated: CASSSGTGLNTEAFF.

The V and J genes are TRBV9 and TRBJ2-7; 11 positions agree with TRBD2. The CDR3 sequence is 18 residues long. J lost 6 bases, V lost 4 bases, and 18 bases had no gene match. Per germline, CDR1 SGDLS and CDR2 YYNGEE. The CDR3 region has the DNA TGTGCCAGCAGCTCGGACAGGGGTAGTAGCGGGAGGGCCGCCGAGCAGTACTTC. The encoded protein is CASSSDRGSSGRAAEQYF.

V usage is TRBV7-2 and J usage is TRBJ1-3, with TRBD1 as a possible D gene (6 bases). This CDR3 contains 14 residues. Germline V gene data show CDR1 as SGHTA and CDR2 as FQGNSA. V lost 1 base to trimming and J lost 4 bases, with 8 bases between them. CDR3 in amino acids: CASSLGGQGNTIYF. The CDR3 nucleotides read TGTGCCAGCAGCTTAGGCGGACAGGGAAACACCATATATTTT.

The chain joins TRBV2 to TRBJ1-3; D not resolved. Germline CDR1 SNHLY, CDR2 FYNNEI. This CDR3 has 16 amino acids. V gave up 1 base and J gave up 6 bases, with 16 bases separating them. The CDR3 here is CASSEVRAAGINTIYF. CDR3 DNA: TGTGCCAGCAGTGAAGTGAGGGCTGCGGGCATAAACACCATATATTTT.

This clone was observed once. The V gene is TRBV9, the J gene TRBJ2-1, with 9 bases matching TRBD2. Trimming removed 3 bases from V and 7 bases from J; junction bases left unmatched: 8. The length of the CDR3 is 15 residues. The germline V gene encodes CDR1 SGDLS and CDR2 YYNGEE. The CDR3 loop is CASSAAGTSLNEQFF. The CDR3 DNA sequence: TGTGCCAGCAGCGCCGCCGGGACTAGCCTGAATGAGCAGTTCTTC.

The chain carries TRBV5-1 and TRBJ2-3; 11 bases fit TRBD2. The germline gives CDR1 SGHRS, CDR2 YFSETQ. V lost 7 bases, J lost 1 base, and 11 bases stayed unmatched. This CDR3 region has 17 residues. In DNA form, the CDR3 reads TGCGCCAGCGCGACTAGCGGGATGGGGTCCGGCACAGATACGCAGTATTTT. Translated: CASATSGMGSGTDTQYF.

This chain uses TRBV28 with TRBJ1-5; possibly TRBD1 for D (5 bases). Germline CDR1 MDHEN, CDR2 SYDVKM. V was pared by 4 bases and J by 1 base, with 11 bases between. This CDR3 has 15 amino acids. The CDR3, as DNA: TGTGCCAGCAGTTCCCCCCGACAGAGCAATCAGCCCCAGCATTTT. Residues: CASSSPRQSNQPQHF.

The V gene is TRBV5-4, the J gene TRBJ2-2; the D gene is possibly TRBD1 (6 bases). V gave up 5 bases and J gave up 7 bases, with 12 bases separating them. The CDR3 consists of 13 residues. Germline-derived CDR1 and CDR2 are SGHNT and YYREEE (reference sequence). Here the CDR3 DNA reads TGTGCCAGCAGATCCGGGACACTCGGGGAGCTGTTTTTT. Its protein is CASRSGTLGELFF.

The chain employs TRBV4-2 and TRBJ2-5; tentative D call: TRBD2 (6 bases). The V gene's germline CDR1 is LGHNA and CDR2 YNFKEQ. CDR3 length equals 16 residues. Deletions cut 1 base from V and 1 base from J, with 13 bases between. DNA for the CDR3: TGTGCCAGCAGCCAAGTCTCCGGGAGCTTCCAAGAGACCCAGTACTTC. Its protein product is CASSQVSGSFQETQYF.

This clone showed up just a few times. Here the CDR3 reads CASSFSTGNGYTF. CDR3 in DNA: TGCGCCAGCAGCTTTTCAACAGGGAACGGCTACACCTTC. The chain links TRBV5-1 to TRBJ1-2; weak D call: TRBD1 (6 bases). In germline, CDR1 is SGHRS, CDR2 YFSETQ. V lost 2 bases, J lost 8 bases, and 13 bases lay in between. This CDR3 is built from 13 residues. Combining the CDR3 with reference TRBV5-1 and TRBJ1-2 gives the whole variable domain KAGVTQTPRYLIKTRGQQVTLSCSPISGHRSVSWYQQTPGQGLQFLFEYFSETQRNKGNFPGRFSGRQFSNSRSEMNVSTLELGDSALYLCASSFSTGNGYTFGSGTRLTVV.

This sequence joins TRBV6-4 and TRBJ2-1; 7 bases are shared with TRBD2. Germline V gene data show CDR1 as MRHNA and CDR2 as SNTAGT. The CDR3 contains 15 residues. J was trimmed by 8 bases and V by 0 bases; bases with no gene match: 7. The CDR3 loop reads CASSDSSGISDEQFF. Written as DNA, the CDR3 is TGTGCCAGCAGTGACTCCAGCGGGATTAGCGATGAGCAGTTCTTC.